These T cell receptor beta chains were read from a single sample in a study of tumor and adjacent non-tumor tissue in lung cancer. TCRdb re-analysed the multiplex PCR reads in MiXCR, keeping a single row per CDR3 protein. The table records 69,000 or so distinct CDR3 sequences, around three quarters of them present only once. Specimen: lung tumor tissue. The receptors shown here come from a man between 60 and 75 years old with non-small cell lung cancer. Each CDR3 is given with its conserved first and last residue. The D gene is left open where the match is weak. Only part of the rows carry a size: once, few, many, or a class if the clone is expanded.

abundance: -; len: 15; d_gene: -; j_gene: TRBJ1-2; v_gene: TRBV13; CDR3nt: TGTGCCAGCAGCTCACAATCCGGGAGCCGCCGAGGCTACACTTTC; CDR3aa: CASSSQSGSRRGYTF
abundance: once; len: 14; d_gene: -; j_gene: TRBJ2-6; v_gene: TRBV5-1; CDR3nt: TGCACCAGCAGCTACAACTCTGGGACCAACGTCCTGACTTTC; CDR3aa: CTSSYNSGTNVLTF
abundance: -; len: 16; d_gene: TRBD1; j_gene: TRBJ2-7; v_gene: TRBV18; CDR3nt: TGTGCCAGCTCAACAGACTTCGGCGGAGTAGGGGGCGAGCAGTGCTTC; CDR3aa: CASSTDFGGVGGEQCF
abundance: -; len: 13; d_gene: -; j_gene: TRBJ2-3; v_gene: TRBV5-1; CDR3nt: TGCGCCAGCAGCTTGGCCCGGACAGATACGCAGTATTTT; CDR3aa: CASSLARTDTQYF
abundance: -; len: 14; d_gene: -; j_gene: TRBJ1-1; v_gene: TRBV29-1; CDR3nt: TGCAGCGTTAGTGGTACGGGGACCGACACTGAAGCTTTCTTT; CDR3aa: CSVSGTGTDTEAFF
abundance: -; len: 14; d_gene: TRBD2; j_gene: TRBJ2-3; v_gene: TRBV20-1; CDR3nt: TGTAGTGCTCATACTAGCGCCTACACATATACGCAGTATTTT; CDR3aa: CSAHTSAYTYTQYF
abundance: -; len: 12; d_gene: -; j_gene: TRBJ2-3; v_gene: TRBV20-1; CDR3nt: TGCTGTGCTACCGCTAGCATAGATACGCAGTATTTT; CDR3aa: CCATASIDTQYF
abundance: -; len: 14; d_gene: TRBD1; j_gene: TRBJ2-2; v_gene: TRBV5-1; CDR3nt: TGCGCCGGCAGCTTTTACAGGGGAGCCGGGGAGCTGTTTTTT; CDR3aa: CAGSFYRGAGELFF
abundance: -; len: 14; d_gene: TRBD2; j_gene: TRBJ2-3; v_gene: TRBV2; CDR3nt: TGTGCCAACAGTGTGCTAGCGGGAGACGGTACGCAGTATTTT; CDR3aa: CANSVLAGDGTQYF
abundance: many; len: 15; d_gene: -; j_gene: TRBJ2-1; v_gene: TRBV29-1; CDR3nt: TGCAGCGTCGAACCCCGCCGGGCTCGAGACAATGAGCAGTTCTTC; CDR3aa: CSVEPRRARDNEQFF
abundance: many; len: 15; d_gene: TRBD2; j_gene: TRBJ2-7; v_gene: TRBV7-8; CDR3nt: TGTGCCAGCAGCTTAGCGGGAGGGAGCTCCTACGAGCAGTACTTC; CDR3aa: CASSLAGGSSYEQYF
abundance: -; len: 14; d_gene: -; j_gene: TRBJ1-5; v_gene: TRBV28; CDR3nt: TGTGCCAGCAGTGACGGGTGTAGCAATCAGCCCCAGCATTTT; CDR3aa: CASSDGCSNQPQHF
abundance: -; len: 17; d_gene: -; j_gene: TRBJ2-5; v_gene: TRBV6-1; CDR3nt: TGTACCAGCAGTGGAATAGGAGCGAGAGCTTTTTTTGAGACCCAGTACTTC; CDR3aa: CTSSGIGARAFFETQYF
abundance: many; len: 12; d_gene: -; j_gene: TRBJ2-7; v_gene: TRBV6-5; CDR3nt: TGTGCCAGCAGCAGGGGGGGCTACGAGCAGTACTTC; CDR3aa: CASSRGGYEQYF
abundance: few; len: 13; d_gene: -; j_gene: TRBJ2-6; v_gene: TRBV11-1; CDR3nt: TGTGCAAGCAGCTTAGAGACTCGAGAAGTACTGACTTTC; CDR3aa: CASSLETREVLTF
abundance: many; len: 15; d_gene: -; j_gene: TRBJ1-5; v_gene: TRBV6-5; CDR3nt: TGTGCCAGCACCTCCAGGCAGGGCGGAAATCAGCCCCAGCATTTT; CDR3aa: CASTSRQGGNQPQHF
abundance: -; len: 14; d_gene: -; j_gene: TRBJ1-1; v_gene: TRBV29-1; CDR3nt: TGCAGCGGTGAGGAAGGGGCGCGGGGCACTGAACCTTTCTTT; CDR3aa: CSGEEGARGTEPFF
abundance: -; len: 15; d_gene: -; j_gene: TRBJ1-1; v_gene: TRBV6-1; CDR3nt: TGTGCCAGCATTGACTCGGGGGTGCTGAACACTGAAGCTTTCTTT; CDR3aa: CASIDSGVLNTEAFF
abundance: -; len: 15; d_gene: TRBD1; j_gene: TRBJ2-5; v_gene: TRBV29-1; CDR3nt: TGCAGCGCCATCGAACAGGGGCGCGTAGGAGAAACCCAGTACTTT; CDR3aa: CSAIEQGRVGETQYF
abundance: once; len: 14; d_gene: -; j_gene: TRBJ1-1; v_gene: TRBV20-1; CDR3nt: TGTAGTGATAAGTACGGGGGAGGGGTAGGTGAAGATTTCTTT; CDR3aa: CSDKYGGGVGEDFF
abundance: -; len: 16; d_gene: TRBD2; j_gene: TRBJ2-3; v_gene: TRBV20-1; CDR3nt: TGCAGTGCCGAACCTCATAGCGGGAGAAGCACGGATAGGCAGTATTTT; CDR3aa: CSAEPHSGRSTDRQYF
abundance: -; len: 16; d_gene: TRBD2; j_gene: TRBJ2-3; v_gene: TRBV5-4; CDR3nt: TGTGCCAGCAGCCCTATCGAGCGGGACCCGGGAGATACGTACTATTTT; CDR3aa: CASSPIERDPGDTYYF
abundance: few; len: 12; d_gene: -; j_gene: TRBJ2-7; v_gene: TRBV29-1; CDR3nt: TGTAGCGTTGAAGAACAGAAATACGAGCAGTACTTC; CDR3aa: CSVEEQKYEQYF
abundance: -; len: 13; d_gene: -; j_gene: TRBJ2-5; v_gene: TRBV10-2; CDR3nt: TGTGCCAGCAGCATGATGGGCCAAGAGAGCCAGTACTTC; CDR3aa: CASSMMGQESQYF
abundance: -; len: 14; d_gene: -; j_gene: TRBJ1-1; v_gene: TRBV5-1; CDR3nt: TGCGCCAGCAGCTTGGCTTCAGGGAACACTGAAGCTTTCTTT; CDR3aa: CASSLASGNTEAFF
abundance: -; len: 12; d_gene: -; j_gene: TRBJ1-1; v_gene: TRBV6-5; CDR3nt: TGTGCCATCGGAAGGGCGAACACTGAGGCTTTCTTT; CDR3aa: CAIGRANTEAFF
abundance: -; len: 15; d_gene: -; j_gene: TRBJ1-1; v_gene: TRBV6-6; CDR3nt: TGTGTCAGTAGGTTAGAGAAACTCATGAACACTGAAGCTTTCTTT; CDR3aa: CVSRLEKLMNTEAFF
abundance: -; len: 12; d_gene: -; j_gene: TRBJ1-1; v_gene: TRBV5-6; CDR3nt: TGTCCCAGCATCTTCTTGGTACAGGGAGCTTTCTTT; CDR3aa: CPSIFLVQGAFF
abundance: -; len: 13; d_gene: -; j_gene: TRBJ2-7; v_gene: TRBV20-1; CDR3nt: TGCAGTGGCTTAGAGGAGAATTCAAAAGAGCAGTACTTC; CDR3aa: CSGLEENSKEQYF
abundance: -; len: 16; d_gene: -; j_gene: TRBJ2-5; v_gene: TRBV20-1; CDR3nt: TGCAGTGCTAGAGGGATCCACCAGACGCAGCAAGGGACCCAGTATTTC; CDR3aa: CSARGIHQTQQGTQYF
abundance: -; len: 14; d_gene: -; j_gene: TRBJ2-2; v_gene: TRBV29-1; CDR3nt: TGCATCGTTGGGTCTAGCGTTTACACCGGGGAGCTGTTTTTT; CDR3aa: CIVGSSVYTGELFF
abundance: -; len: 17; d_gene: -; j_gene: TRBJ2-7; v_gene: TRBV6-1; CDR3nt: TGTGCCAGTATCAGAAGACTTTTGACAGGACCAACCTACGAGCAGTACTTC; CDR3aa: CASIRRLLTGPTYEQYF
abundance: -; len: 12; d_gene: TRBD1; j_gene: TRBJ2-7; v_gene: TRBV29-1; CDR3nt: TGCAGCACCCTAGACAGGGTGGACGAGCAGTACTTC; CDR3aa: CSTLDRVDEQYF
abundance: -; len: 16; d_gene: -; j_gene: TRBJ2-2; v_gene: TRBV11-2; CDR3nt: TGTGCCAGCGGCCCAAGGACAATGTTAAACACCGGGGAGCTGTTTTTT; CDR3aa: CASGPRTMLNTGELFF
abundance: -; len: 13; d_gene: -; j_gene: TRBJ1-1; v_gene: TRBV11-2; CDR3nt: TGTGCCAGCAGCTTAGTGGGGAGCACTGAAGCTTTCTTT; CDR3aa: CASSLVGSTEAFF
abundance: -; len: 14; d_gene: -; j_gene: TRBJ1-1; v_gene: TRBV10-2; CDR3nt: TGCGCCAGTCTATCGACATGGTTGGTCACTGAAGCTTTCTTT; CDR3aa: CASLSTWLVTEAFF
abundance: -; len: 16; d_gene: TRBD1; j_gene: TRBJ2-4; v_gene: TRBV28; CDR3nt: TGTGCCAGCAGTGGGGGGACAGGGCGTCCCAAAAACATTCAGTACTTC; CDR3aa: CASSGGTGRPKNIQYF
abundance: -; len: 15; d_gene: TRBD2; j_gene: TRBJ2-1; v_gene: TRBV12-3/TRBV12-4; CDR3nt: TGTGCCAGCAGTTTCCCTAAGCGGGACCAAAGTGAGCAGTTCTTC; CDR3aa: CASSFPKRDQSEQFF
abundance: -; len: 15; d_gene: TRBD2; j_gene: TRBJ2-7; v_gene: TRBV20-1; CDR3nt: TGCAGTGCATCCTCAGGACTAGAGAAGTCCTACGAGCAGTACTTC; CDR3aa: CSASSGLEKSYEQYF
abundance: -; len: 17; d_gene: -; j_gene: TRBJ2-2; v_gene: TRBV6-1; CDR3nt: TGTGCCAGCAGCGGGGATGGCGGGGCTACGAACACCGGGGAGCTGTTTTTT; CDR3aa: CASSGDGGATNTGELFF
abundance: many; len: 12; d_gene: -; j_gene: TRBJ2-3; v_gene: TRBV5-4; CDR3nt: TGTGCCAGCAGCTGGGACGGGGTGGCGCAGTATTTT; CDR3aa: CASSWDGVAQYF
abundance: -; len: 17; d_gene: TRBD1; j_gene: TRBJ1-5; v_gene: TRBV20-1; CDR3nt: TGCAGAGCTAGCCGCCGGACAGGGACTTATAGCAATCAGCCCCAGCATTTT; CDR3aa: CRASRRTGTYSNQPQHF
abundance: many; len: 13; d_gene: TRBD1; j_gene: TRBJ1-1; v_gene: TRBV20-1; CDR3nt: TGCAGTGCTAGCCCACAGGGGGGCGCCCAAGCTTTCTTT; CDR3aa: CSASPQGGAQAFF
abundance: -; len: 14; d_gene: TRBD1; j_gene: TRBJ1-3; v_gene: TRBV29-1; CDR3nt: TGCAGCGTGATAACCGGGACAGTTGGAAACACCATATATTTT; CDR3aa: CSVITGTVGNTIYF
abundance: few; len: 18; d_gene: TRBD1; j_gene: TRBJ2-5; v_gene: TRBV7-9; CDR3nt: TGTGCCAGCAGCTTGCGGTTGGGGACAGGGGTTGGTTCAGAGACCCAGTACTTC; CDR3aa: CASSLRLGTGVGSETQYF
abundance: -; len: 14; d_gene: -; j_gene: TRBJ2-3; v_gene: TRBV5-4; CDR3nt: TGTGCCAGCAGCTCCCTCGAACAGGTGAGCGCGCAGTATTTT; CDR3aa: CASSSLEQVSAQYF